Listed here are 6 T cell receptor beta chains from one sample, sequenced in a study of beta chain features in type 1 diabetes. As every portion of the isolated RNA was reverse transcribed, the sequencing read expressed TCRB transcripts. TCRdb keeps only in-frame clones here, not all; method: immunoSEQ multiplex PCR. Counted here are 970,000 or so clones, about 17% occurring once; the ten biggest clones make up 0.023%. Sequencing input: naive CD4+ T cells from blood. All receptors derive from a woman between 18 and 29 years old in good health.

The chain couples TRBV20-1 to TRBJ1-1, with a possible D match to TRBD1 (6 bases). CDR1 is DFQATT, CDR2 SNEGSKA, per germline (reference sequence). The CDR3 covers 11 residues. V dropped 5 bases and J dropped 8 bases, with 12 bases sitting between them. CDR3 sequence: CSAGQTGEAFF. CDR3 coding DNA: TGCAGTGCTGGACAAACAGGGGAAGCTTTCTTT.

This clone has only a few counts. The rearrangement joins TRBV4-1 to TRBJ2-2; 10 bases map to TRBD2. CDR1 MGHRA and CDR2 YSYEKL come from the germline V gene. The V gene end was trimmed by 1 base and the J gene end by 4 bases; junction bases not matched to a gene: 3. CDR3 length: 16 residues. The CDR3 nucleotides are TGCGCCAGCAGCCAAGTGGAGCGGGAGGGCACCGGGGAGCTGTTTTTT. Its translation: CASSQVEREGTGELFF.

Worth noting for this clone: Other DNA variants within this sample encode the same CDR3. The rearrangement joins TRBV7-3 to TRBJ1-1; D is undetermined. Trimming left V 0 bases short and J 0 bases short, with 2 bases between. Germline V gene lookup returns CDR1 SGHTA and CDR2 FQGTGA. The CDR3 is 13 amino acids. The CDR3 region has the DNA TGTGCCAGCAGCTTAACGTTGAACACTGAAGCTTTCTTT. This codes for CASSLTLNTEAFF.

The chain uses TRBV11-2 and TRBJ2-3; D gene unclear. The CDR3 has 14 amino acids. Germline CDR1 SGHAT, CDR2 FQNNGV. Deletions cut 3 bases from V and 0 bases from J, with 7 bases between. The DNA of the CDR3 is TGTGCCAGCAGCTTGAGGTCTAGCACAGATACGCAGTATTTT. Amino acid sequence: CASSLRSSTDTQYF.

V is TRBV6-5 and J is TRBJ1-4; no clear D gene. Germline CDR1 MNHEY, CDR2 SVGAGI. V gave up 6 bases and J gave up 7 bases, with 18 bases separating them. The CDR3 has 15 amino acids. The CDR3 DNA follows: TGTGCCAGCAGGCCATCCAGGTTGGCAGGTGAAAAACTGTTTTTT. Amino acid sequence: CASRPSRLAGEKLFF.

Only a few counts were recorded for this clone. The chain joins TRBV10-3 to TRBJ2-3; tentative D call: TRBD2 (6 bases). The CDR3 has 18 amino acids. The ends were cut back, 0 bases at V and 0 bases at J, with 16 bases in the middle. From germline, CDR1 is ENHRY and CDR2 SYGVKD. DNA of the CDR3: TGTGCCATCAGTGAGTCGGTGGGGTTAGCGGCGAGCACAGATACGCAGTATTTT. This gives the protein CAISESVGLAASTDTQYF.